A selection of T cell receptor beta chains follows, all from one sample in a study of blood T cell repertoires in COVID-19. Here immunoSEQ multiplex PCR was the method, and the copy in TCRdb shows in-frame clones only, minus some. The sample lists over 75,000 clones, 85% to 90% occurring once. Sequencing was done on a sample of peripheral blood. These receptors were collected from a man aged 50 to 59 with COVID-19, enrolled during active disease. The conserved cysteine and the conserved F or W are not part of the CDR3 here. Each record gives: J gene, V gene, CDR3 protein.

TRBJ2-7	TRBV6-6	ASSPGTGVDEQY
TRBJ2-1	TRBV4-3	ASSPDHASSYNEQF
TRBJ2-7	TRBV5-1	ASSLDSFSYEQY
TRBJ1-4	TRBV7-9	ASSLMGDRGEKLF
TRBJ1-3	TRBV29-1	SVGTGTSGNTIY
TRBJ1-2	TRBV2	ASSEQGYGYT
TRBJ2-7	TRBV7-8	ASSLGRYEQY
TRBJ2-3	TRBV4-2	ASSPRGSGGPTDTQY
TRBJ1-2	TRBV7-2	ASSLSQGDYGYT
TRBJ1-4	TRBV2	ASRPGTALGEKLF
TRBJ1-1	TRBV5-1	ASSLGGGNEAF
TRBJ1-2	TRBV5-6	ASSLVDRTNYGYT
TRBJ1-1	TRBV10-3	AIRPTGNTEAF
TRBJ2-1	TRBV14	ASSPLPSGWMSSYNEQF
TRBJ2-7	TRBV6-2/TRBV6-3	ASSRLGEQY
TRBJ2-7	TRBV18	ASSPSRQNEQY
TRBJ2-2	TRBV30	AWTPGQTGELF
TRBJ2-3	TRBV9	ASSPGTRHTDTQY
TRBJ2-7	TRBV2	ASRRYVDRLNSYEQY
TRBJ1-3	TRBV4-1	ASRENGELSGNTIY
TRBJ1-6	TRBV3-1/TRBV3-2	ASSQDRGQGYSPLH
TRBJ1-5	TRBV28	ASRQPRGQGDDQPQH
TRBJ1-3	TRBV13	ASSRQGKGNTIY
TRBJ2-3	TRBV18	ASSPLYTGEEGDTQY
TRBJ2-2	TRBV3-1/TRBV3-2	ASTLSGSNTGELF
TRBJ2-2	TRBV7-8	ASSLVRVYGELF
TRBJ1-4	TRBV9	ASSVHEGQGLNEKLF
TRBJ2-1	TRBV10-3	AITEASGGASYNEQF
TRBJ1-6	TRBV6-5	ASRGQGLTPLH
TRBJ2-7	TRBV6-6	ASRRDSKVDEQY
TRBJ2-5	TRBV4-1	ASSQAKAQETQY
TRBJ1-4	TRBV2	ASSEQGQGSEKLF
TRBJ2-1	TRBV18	ASSPASGGYNEQF
TRBJ2-1	TRBV7-2	ASSLAKSSYNEQF
TRBJ2-1	TRBV7-2	ASSLETSRAYNEQF
TRBJ1-5	TRBV7-8	ASSLGSRHNQPQH
TRBJ1-5	TRBV5-1	ASNPQRESNQPQH
TRBJ2-7	TRBV10-2	ASSDGVYEQY
TRBJ2-7	TRBV24-1	ATSPGPSYEQY
TRBJ1-3	TRBV7-2	ASSFGQGLFSGNTIY
TRBJ1-6	TRBV28	ASSLYGSYNSPLH
TRBJ1-5	TRBV11-2	ASSSSHRGLCNQPQH
TRBJ1-2	TRBV6-5	ASTGLSTYGYT
TRBJ1-2	TRBV9	ASSVGQGSYGYT
TRBJ1-4	TRBV9	ASSPTGTANEKLF
TRBJ1-6	TRBV6-6	ASSYSGSNSPLH
TRBJ1-6	TRBV9	ASSRENSPLH
TRBJ1-2	TRBV7-9	ASSSQGQGYT
TRBJ2-7	TRBV5-4	ASSLPGQGNYEQY
TRBJ2-3	TRBV19	ASSTLFRGGSTDTQY
TRBJ1-2	TRBV3-1/TRBV3-2	ASSQASGISGYT
TRBJ1-6	TRBV28	ASSLSPSGGYSPLH
TRBJ2-7	TRBV5-1	ASSSSLRYEQY
TRBJ2-7	TRBV7-3	ASSQGGGGSYEQY
TRBJ2-7	TRBV6-8	ASSSSLGSSLGEQY
TRBJ1-1	TRBV6-5	ASSPVRGGSEAF
TRBJ2-2	TRBV3-1/TRBV3-2	ASSHRTGELF
TRBJ1-5	TRBV28	ASSLPRGLQPQH
TRBJ1-1	TRBV5-1	ASSGGTGVMNTEAF
TRBJ1-6	TRBV7-9	ASSLDSPGAYNSPLH